The T cell receptor (beta chain) described here comes from a study of shared T cell receptors in the human thymus. The CDR3 is 12 residues long. Germline V gives CDR1 MNHEY, CDR2 SMNVEV (reference sequence). The trim removed 10 bases at V and 5 bases at J, leaving 5 bases unmatched. This table comes from immunoSEQ multiplex PCR, and its TCRdb copy is limited to in-frame clones, with some not included. The repertoire holds some 720,000 clones, with roughly 90% as singletons. This clone was seen only a few times. These records were also assigned to another study, of human thymus T cells. From that second work: Donor material was obtained from healthy Finnish infants undergoing corrective surgery for congenital heart defects. Resections from corrective heart surgery provided thymus tissue. Usage of V and J genes appeared biased in thymic and blood repertoires. A high degree of thymic repertoire overlap among unrelated individuals was reported in related research.

The chain has TRBV27 and TRBJ2-5, with TRBD1 identical over 9 bases. Input material: thymocytes. The TCR originated in a boy under two years old with a congenital heart defect. The chain's CDR3 is CATRDRDETQYF. The CDR3 region has the DNA TGTGCCACCAGGGACAGGGATGAGACCCAGTACTTC.